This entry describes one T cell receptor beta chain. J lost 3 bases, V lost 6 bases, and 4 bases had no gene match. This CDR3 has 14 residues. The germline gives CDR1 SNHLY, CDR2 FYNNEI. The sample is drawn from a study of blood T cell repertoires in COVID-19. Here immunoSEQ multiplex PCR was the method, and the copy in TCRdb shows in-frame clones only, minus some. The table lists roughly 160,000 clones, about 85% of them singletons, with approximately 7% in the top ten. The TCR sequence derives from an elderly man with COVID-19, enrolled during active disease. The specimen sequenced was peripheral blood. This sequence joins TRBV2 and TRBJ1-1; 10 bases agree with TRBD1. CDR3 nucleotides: TGTGCCAGCAGATTGGACAGGGGGGACACTGAAGCTTTCTTT. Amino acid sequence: CASRLDRGDTEAFF.